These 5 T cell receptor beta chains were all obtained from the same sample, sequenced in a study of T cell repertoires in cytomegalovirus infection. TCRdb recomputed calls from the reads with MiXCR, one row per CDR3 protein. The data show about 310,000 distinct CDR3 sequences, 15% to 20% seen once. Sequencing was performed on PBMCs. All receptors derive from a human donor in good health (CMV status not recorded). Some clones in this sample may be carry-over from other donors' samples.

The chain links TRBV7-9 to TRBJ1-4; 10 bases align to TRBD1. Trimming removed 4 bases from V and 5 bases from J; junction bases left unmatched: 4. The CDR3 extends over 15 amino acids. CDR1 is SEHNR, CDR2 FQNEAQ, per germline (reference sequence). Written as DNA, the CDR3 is TGTGCCAGCAGCTCCCCGGGACAGGGGAATGAAAAACTGTTTTTT. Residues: CASSSPGQGNEKLFF.

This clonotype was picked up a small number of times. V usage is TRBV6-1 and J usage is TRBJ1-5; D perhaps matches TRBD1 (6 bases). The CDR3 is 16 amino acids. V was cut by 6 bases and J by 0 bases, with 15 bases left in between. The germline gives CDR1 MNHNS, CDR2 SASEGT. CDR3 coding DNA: TGTGCCAGCAGGGGACTTCAGGGGTATAGCAATCAGCCCCAGCATTTT. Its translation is CASRGLQGYSNQPQHF.

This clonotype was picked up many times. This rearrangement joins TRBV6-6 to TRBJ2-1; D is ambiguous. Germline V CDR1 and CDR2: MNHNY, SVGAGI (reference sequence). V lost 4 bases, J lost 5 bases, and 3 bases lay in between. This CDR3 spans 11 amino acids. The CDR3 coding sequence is TGTGCCAGCAGTTCTAACAATGAGCAGTTCTTC. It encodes CASSSNNEQFF.

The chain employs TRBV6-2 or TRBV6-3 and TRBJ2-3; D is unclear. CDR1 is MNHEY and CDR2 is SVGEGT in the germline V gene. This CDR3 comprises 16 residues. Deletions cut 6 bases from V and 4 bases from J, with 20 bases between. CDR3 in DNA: TGTGCCAGCAGCCCGAGGCCTCCCGGGTCCGCAGATACGCAGTATTTT. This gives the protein CASSPRPPGSADTQYF.

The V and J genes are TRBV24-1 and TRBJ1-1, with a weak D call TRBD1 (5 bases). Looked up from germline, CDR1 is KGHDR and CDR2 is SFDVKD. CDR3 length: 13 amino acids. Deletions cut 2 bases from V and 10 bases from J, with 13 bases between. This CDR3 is CATSDSGDLRAFF. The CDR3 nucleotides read TGTGCCACCAGTGATTCCGGGGACCTCAGAGCTTTCTTT.